The clone carrying this T cell receptor beta chain has more than one count but fewer than ten. This record belongs to a study of early T cells in non-severe SARS-CoV-2 infection. Unique molecular identifiers were affixed to single, distinct cDNA molecules. A single record per CDR3 protein comes from TCRdb applying MiXCR to the 5' RACE reads. The data contain more than 25,000 distinct CDR3 sequences, 4.5% to 5% of them seen just once; the ten biggest clones take up 5.5% to 7%. CDR3 length: 15 amino acids. Germline V lookup: CDR1 SEHNR, CDR2 FQNEAQ (reference sequence). V lost 5 bases and J 0 bases, leaving 11 bases between the germline ends.

The chain carries TRBV7-9 and TRBJ1-3; no clear D gene. This clonotype originated in an adult who was a healthcare worker with PCR-confirmed SARS-CoV-2 infection or an uninfected control (not recorded which). Input material: whole blood. The CDR3 sequence: CASSPDGFSGNTIYF. DNA for the CDR3: TGTGCCAGCAGCCCCGACGGATTCTCTGGAAACACCATATATTTT.